This entry features one T cell receptor (beta chain) sequence. Which antigen it targets is not known. No much larger clonotype is one base removed from it; base qualities were not supplied. CDR1 is given as ENHRY and CDR2 as SYGVKD, both from the germline V gene. There are 14 amino acids in the CDR3, from cysteine to phenylalanine inclusive. Only the CDR3 portion is preserved as DNA: 42 bases, with reading frame beginning at the first base. V has 8 bases trimmed and J has 2 bases trimmed; junction bases matching no gene number 6. The record originates from a study of T cell repertoires in cytomegalovirus infection (dated 2019 in TCRdb). Background on the whole study: The HLA type of each donor mattered for the analysis, because public TCR beta signatures pointed to carriage of CMV infection along with the matching HLA type. Beyond this particular receptor, the publication reports: Carriers of CMV infection plus the relevant HLA type were discriminated by the cumulative frequency of public TCR beta family members in the study cohort and in an independent roughly 340-donor cohort. The ex vivo response was dominated by HLA-C-restricted CMV-specific TCR beta clonotypes, which also provided the single most frequent clonotype in two of eight donors.

These reads were obtained on an Illumina HiSeq 1500. The public sequencing data were trimmed at Q25 with fastp and processed into clonotypes with MiXCR by TCRdb, which kept only in-frame beta chains. Each CDR3 protein gets just one entry, which takes the most common genes and DNA from the rows behind it. The sample table records some 390,000 distinct CDR3 sequences; less than 20% of these occur just once. Of the sample, around 9.3% is held by the ten largest clones. The sequenced sample consisted of PBMCs. This receptor chain uses TRBV10-3 and TRBJ2-5; 9 central nucleotides agree with TRBD2. The receptor's source is a human donor in good health (CMV status not recorded). Some clones in this sample may be carry-over from other donors' samples. The DNA sequence is TGTGCCATCGGCGGGGCGGGAGGGCAAGAGACCCAGTACTTC. The resulting protein is CAIGGAGGQETQYF.